This T cell receptor beta chain was retrieved from a study of blood T cell repertoires in COVID-19. Study background: Specimens from acute and convalescent COVID-19 originated in the United States, Italy and Spain.

Participants' own reports of clinical history determined their cohort assignment. The table came from immunoSEQ multiplex PCR; TCRdb's copy has only in-frame clones and leaves some out. The data contain 180,000 or so clones, less than 90% of them seen just once; the ten biggest clones take up 4% to 4.5%. The length of the CDR3 is 17 residues. The V gene end was trimmed by 4 bases and the J gene end by 5 bases; junction bases not matched to a gene: 17. Germline V CDR1 and CDR2: GTSNPN, SVGIG (reference sequence). The sequenced sample was PBMCs or T cells enriched from blood (not recorded which). This TCR was sampled from a woman between 50 and 59 years old who had recovered from COVID-19. This chain uses TRBV30 with TRBJ2-3; 8 nucleotides line up with TRBD2. The CDR3 DNA sequence: TGTGCCTGGACCTACTCCCTCTCGGGGGGGCCTAGAGATACGCAGTATTTT. The encoded protein is CAWTYSLSGGPRDTQYF.